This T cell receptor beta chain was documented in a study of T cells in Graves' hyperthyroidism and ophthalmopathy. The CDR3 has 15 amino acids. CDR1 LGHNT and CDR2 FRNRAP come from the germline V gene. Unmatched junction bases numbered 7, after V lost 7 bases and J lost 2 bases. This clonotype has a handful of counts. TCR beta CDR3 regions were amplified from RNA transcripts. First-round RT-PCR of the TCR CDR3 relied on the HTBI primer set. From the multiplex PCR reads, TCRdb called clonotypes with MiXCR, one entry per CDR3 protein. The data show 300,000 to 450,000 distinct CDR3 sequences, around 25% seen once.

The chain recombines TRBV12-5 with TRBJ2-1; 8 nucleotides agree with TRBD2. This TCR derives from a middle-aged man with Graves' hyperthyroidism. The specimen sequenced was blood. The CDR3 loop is CASAGREAPYNEQFF. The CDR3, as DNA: TGTGCTAGTGCGGGGCGGGAGGCCCCCTACAATGAGCAGTTCTTC.